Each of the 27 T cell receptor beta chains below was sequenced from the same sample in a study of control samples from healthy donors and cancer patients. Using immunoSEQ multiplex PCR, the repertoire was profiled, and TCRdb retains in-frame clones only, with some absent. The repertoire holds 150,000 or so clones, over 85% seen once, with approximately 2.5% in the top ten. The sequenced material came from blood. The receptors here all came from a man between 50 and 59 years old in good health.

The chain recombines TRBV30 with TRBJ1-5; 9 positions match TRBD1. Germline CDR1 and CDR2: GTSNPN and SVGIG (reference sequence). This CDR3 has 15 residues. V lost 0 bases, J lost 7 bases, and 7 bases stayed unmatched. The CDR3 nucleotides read TGTGCCTGGAGTGTAGGACAGGGGTTAAGGCAGCCCCAGCATTTT. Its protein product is CAWSVGQGLRQPQHF.

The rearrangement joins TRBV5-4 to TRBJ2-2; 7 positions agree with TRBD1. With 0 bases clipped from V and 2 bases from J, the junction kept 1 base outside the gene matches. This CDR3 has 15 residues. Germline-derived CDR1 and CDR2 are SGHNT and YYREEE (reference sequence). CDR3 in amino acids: CASSLAGGNTGELFF. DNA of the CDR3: TGTGCCAGCAGCTTGGCAGGGGGAAACACCGGGGAGCTGTTTTTT.

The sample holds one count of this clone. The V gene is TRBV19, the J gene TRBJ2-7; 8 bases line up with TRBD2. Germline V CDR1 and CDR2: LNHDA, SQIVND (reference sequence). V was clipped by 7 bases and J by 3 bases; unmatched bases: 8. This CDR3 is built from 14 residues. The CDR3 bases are TGTGCCAGTAATGCGGGAGGCAACATCTACGAGCAGTACTTC. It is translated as CASNAGGNIYEQYF.

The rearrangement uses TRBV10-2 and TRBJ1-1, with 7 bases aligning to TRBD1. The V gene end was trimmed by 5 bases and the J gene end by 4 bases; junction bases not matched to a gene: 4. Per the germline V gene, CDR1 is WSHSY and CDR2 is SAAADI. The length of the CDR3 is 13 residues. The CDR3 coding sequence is TGCGCCAGCAGTCCCCACAGGGGCACTGAAGCTTTCTTT. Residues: CASSPHRGTEAFF.

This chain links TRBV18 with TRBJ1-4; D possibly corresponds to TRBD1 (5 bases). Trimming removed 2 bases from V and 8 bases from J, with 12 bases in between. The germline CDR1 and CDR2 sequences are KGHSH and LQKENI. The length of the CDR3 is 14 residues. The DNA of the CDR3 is TGTGCCAGCTCACCAGGGTACAGGCGGGAAAAACTGTTTTTT. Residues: CASSPGYRREKLFF.

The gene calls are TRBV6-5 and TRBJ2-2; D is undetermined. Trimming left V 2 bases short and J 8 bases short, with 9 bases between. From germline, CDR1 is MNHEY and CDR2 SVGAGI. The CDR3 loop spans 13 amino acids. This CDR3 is CASSYGVVGELFF. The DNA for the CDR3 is TGTGCCAGCAGTTACGGGGTAGTTGGGGAGCTGTTTTTT.

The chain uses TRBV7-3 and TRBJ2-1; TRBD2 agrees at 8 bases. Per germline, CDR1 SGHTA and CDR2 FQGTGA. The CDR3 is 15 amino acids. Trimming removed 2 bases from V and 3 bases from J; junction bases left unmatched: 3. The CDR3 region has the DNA TGTGCCAGCAGCTTAGCGGGAGGTGACTACAATGAGCAGTTCTTC. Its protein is CASSLAGGDYNEQFF.

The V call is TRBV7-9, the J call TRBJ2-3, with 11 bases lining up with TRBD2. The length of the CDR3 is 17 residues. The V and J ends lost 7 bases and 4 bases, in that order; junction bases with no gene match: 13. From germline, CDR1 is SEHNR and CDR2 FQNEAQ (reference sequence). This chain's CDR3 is CASTRLGLADKSDTQYF. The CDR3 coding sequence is TGTGCCAGCACCCGGTTGGGACTAGCGGACAAGTCAGATACGCAGTATTTT.

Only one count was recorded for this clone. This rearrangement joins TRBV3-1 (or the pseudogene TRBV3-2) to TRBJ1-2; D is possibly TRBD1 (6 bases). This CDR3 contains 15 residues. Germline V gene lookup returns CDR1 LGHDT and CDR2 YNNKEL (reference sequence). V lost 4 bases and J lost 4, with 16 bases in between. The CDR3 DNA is TGTGCCAGCAGCCTCCGGGACACGGAAGTCTATGGCTACACCTTC. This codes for CASSLRDTEVYGYTF.

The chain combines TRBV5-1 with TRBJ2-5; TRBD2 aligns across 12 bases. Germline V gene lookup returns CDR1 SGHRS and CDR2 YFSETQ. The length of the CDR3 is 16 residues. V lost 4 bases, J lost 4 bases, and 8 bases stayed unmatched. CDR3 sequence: CASSRRTSGNAETQYF. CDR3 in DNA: TGCGCCAGCAGCAGACGGACTAGCGGGAATGCAGAGACCCAGTACTTC.

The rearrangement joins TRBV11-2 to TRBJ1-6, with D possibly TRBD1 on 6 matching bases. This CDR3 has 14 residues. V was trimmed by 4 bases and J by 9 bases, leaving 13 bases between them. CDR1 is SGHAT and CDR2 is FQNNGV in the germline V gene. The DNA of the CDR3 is TGTGCCAGCAGCTCCCTGGGGGGCAGTTCACCCCTCCACTTT. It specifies CASSSLGGSSPLHF.

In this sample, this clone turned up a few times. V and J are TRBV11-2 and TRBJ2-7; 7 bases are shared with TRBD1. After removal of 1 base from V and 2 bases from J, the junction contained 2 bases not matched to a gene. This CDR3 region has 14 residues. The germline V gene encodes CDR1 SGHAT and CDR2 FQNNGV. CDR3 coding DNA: TGTGCCAGCAGCTTAGCACAGGGGCCCTACGAGCAGTACTTC. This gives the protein CASSLAQGPYEQYF.

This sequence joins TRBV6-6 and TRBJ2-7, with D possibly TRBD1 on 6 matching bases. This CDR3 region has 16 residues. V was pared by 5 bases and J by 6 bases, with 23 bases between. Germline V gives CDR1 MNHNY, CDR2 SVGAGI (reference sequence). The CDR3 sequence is CASSTTSRGRGSEQYF. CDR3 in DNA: TGTGCCAGCAGTACGACCTCCAGGGGAAGGGGGTCCGAGCAGTACTTC.

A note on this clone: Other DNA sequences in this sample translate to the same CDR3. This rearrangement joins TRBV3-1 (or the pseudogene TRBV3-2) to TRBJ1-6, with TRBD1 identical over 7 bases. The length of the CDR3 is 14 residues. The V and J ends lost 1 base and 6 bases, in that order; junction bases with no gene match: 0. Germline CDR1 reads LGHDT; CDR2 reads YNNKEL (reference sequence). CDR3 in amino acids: CASSQGQGNSPLHF. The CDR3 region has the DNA TGTGCCAGCAGCCAAGGACAGGGTAATTCACCCCTCCACTTT.

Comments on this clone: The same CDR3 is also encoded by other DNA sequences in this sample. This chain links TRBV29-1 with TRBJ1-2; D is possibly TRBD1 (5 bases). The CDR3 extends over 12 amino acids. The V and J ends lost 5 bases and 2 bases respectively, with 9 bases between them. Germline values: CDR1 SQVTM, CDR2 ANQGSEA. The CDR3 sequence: CSVRTGNYGYTF. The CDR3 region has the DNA TGCAGCGTTCGAACAGGAAACTATGGCTACACCTTC.

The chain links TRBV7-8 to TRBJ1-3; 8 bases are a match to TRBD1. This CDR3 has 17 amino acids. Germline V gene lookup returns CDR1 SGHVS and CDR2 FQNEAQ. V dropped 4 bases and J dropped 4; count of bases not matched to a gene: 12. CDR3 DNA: TGTGCCAGCAGCTCATTCCGGTTCAGGACAGGGGGAAACACCATATATTTT. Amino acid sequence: CASSSFRFRTGGNTIYF. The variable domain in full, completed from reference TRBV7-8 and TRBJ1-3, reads GAGVSQSPRYKVAKRGQDVALRCDPISGHVSLFWYQQALGQGPEFLTYFQNEAQLDKSGLPSDRFFAERPEGSVSTLKIQRTQQEDSAVYLCASSSFRFRTGGNTIYFGEGSWLTVV.

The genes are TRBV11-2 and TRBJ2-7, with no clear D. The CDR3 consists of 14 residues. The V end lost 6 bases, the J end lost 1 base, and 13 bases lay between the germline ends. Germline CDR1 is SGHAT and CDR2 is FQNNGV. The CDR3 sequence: CASRTPIGSYEQYF. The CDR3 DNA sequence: TGTGCCAGCAGGACTCCAATCGGGTCCTACGAGCAGTACTTC.

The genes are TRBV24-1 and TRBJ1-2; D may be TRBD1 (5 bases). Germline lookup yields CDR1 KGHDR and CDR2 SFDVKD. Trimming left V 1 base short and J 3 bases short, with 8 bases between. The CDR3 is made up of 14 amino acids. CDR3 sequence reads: CATSDFTGYYGYTF. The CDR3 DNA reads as TGTGCCACCAGTGATTTTACAGGCTACTATGGCTACACCTTC.

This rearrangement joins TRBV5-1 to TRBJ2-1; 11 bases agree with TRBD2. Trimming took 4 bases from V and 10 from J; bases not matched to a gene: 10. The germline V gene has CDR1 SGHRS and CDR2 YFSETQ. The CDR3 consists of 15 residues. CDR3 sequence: CASSHTSGGFPEQFF. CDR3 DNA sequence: TGCGCCAGCAGCCATACTAGCGGGGGCTTTCCGGAGCAGTTCTTC.

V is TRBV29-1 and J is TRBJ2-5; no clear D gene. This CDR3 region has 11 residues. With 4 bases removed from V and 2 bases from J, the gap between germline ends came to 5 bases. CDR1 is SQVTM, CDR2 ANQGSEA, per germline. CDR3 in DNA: TGCAGCGTTGGGTCACAAGAGACCCAGTACTTC. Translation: CSVGSQETQYF.

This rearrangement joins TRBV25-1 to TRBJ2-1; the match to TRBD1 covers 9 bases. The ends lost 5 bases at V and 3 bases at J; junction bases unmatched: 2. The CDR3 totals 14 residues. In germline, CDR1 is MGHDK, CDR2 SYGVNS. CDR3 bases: TGTGCCAGCAGTACAGGGGGCGTCTACAATGAGCAGTTCTTC. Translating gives CASSTGGVYNEQFF.

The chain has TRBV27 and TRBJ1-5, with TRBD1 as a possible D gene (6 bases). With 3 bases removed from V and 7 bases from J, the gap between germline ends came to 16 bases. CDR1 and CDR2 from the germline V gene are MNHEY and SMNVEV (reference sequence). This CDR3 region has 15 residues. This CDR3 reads CASSFVRGGGQPQHF. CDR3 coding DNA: TGTGCCAGCAGTTTCGTCAGGGGCGGAGGCCAGCCCCAGCATTTT.

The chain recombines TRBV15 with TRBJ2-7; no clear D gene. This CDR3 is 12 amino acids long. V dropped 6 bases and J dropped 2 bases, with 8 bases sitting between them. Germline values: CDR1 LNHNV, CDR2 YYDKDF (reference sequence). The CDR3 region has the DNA TGTGCCACCAGTTCAGGCCCCTACGAGCAGTACTTC. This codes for CATSSGPYEQYF.

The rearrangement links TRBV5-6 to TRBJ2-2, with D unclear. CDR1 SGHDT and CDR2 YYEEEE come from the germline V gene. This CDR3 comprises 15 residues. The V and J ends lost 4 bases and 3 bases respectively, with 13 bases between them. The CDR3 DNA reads TGTGCCAGCAGCCCCTTGTACGCTGACACCGGGGAGCTGTTTTTT. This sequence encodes CASSPLYADTGELFF. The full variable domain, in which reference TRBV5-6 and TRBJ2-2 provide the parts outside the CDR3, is DAGVTQSPTHLIKTRGQQVTLRCSPKSGHDTVSWYQQALGQGPQFIFQYYEEEERQRGNFPDRFSGHQFPNYSSELNVNALLLGDSALYLCASSPLYADTGELFFGEGSRLTVL.

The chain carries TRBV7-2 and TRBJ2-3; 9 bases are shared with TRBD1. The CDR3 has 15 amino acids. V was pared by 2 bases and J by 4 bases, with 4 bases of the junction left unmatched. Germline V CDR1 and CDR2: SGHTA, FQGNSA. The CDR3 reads CASSLRQGEADTQYF. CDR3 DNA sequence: TGTGCCAGCAGCTTAAGACAGGGGGAGGCAGATACGCAGTATTTT. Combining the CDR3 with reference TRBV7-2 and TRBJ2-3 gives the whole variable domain GAGVSQSPSNKVTEKGKDVELRCDPISGHTALYWYRQSLGQGLEFLIYFQGNSAPDKSGLPSDRFSAERTGGSVSTLTIQRTQQEDSAVYLCASSLRQGEADTQYFGPGTRLTVL.

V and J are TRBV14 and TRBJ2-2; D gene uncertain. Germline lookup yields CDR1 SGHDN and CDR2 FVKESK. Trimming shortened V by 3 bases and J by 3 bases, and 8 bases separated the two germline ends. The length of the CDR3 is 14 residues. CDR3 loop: CASSQISDTGELFF. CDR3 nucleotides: TGTGCCAGCAGCCAGATTTCTGACACCGGGGAGCTGTTTTTT. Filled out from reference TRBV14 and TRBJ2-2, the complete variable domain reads EAGVTQFPSHSVIEKGQTVTLRCDPISGHDNLYWYRRVMGKEIKFLLHFVKESKQDESGMPNNRFLAERTGGTYSTLKVQPAELEDSGVYFCASSQISDTGELFFGEGSRLTVL.

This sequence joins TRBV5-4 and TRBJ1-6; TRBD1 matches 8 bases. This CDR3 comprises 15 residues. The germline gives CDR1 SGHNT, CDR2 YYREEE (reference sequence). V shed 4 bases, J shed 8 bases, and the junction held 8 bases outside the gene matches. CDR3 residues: CASSAWTGRDSPLHF. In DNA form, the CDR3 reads TGTGCCAGCAGCGCATGGACAGGGAGGGATTCACCCCTCCACTTT.